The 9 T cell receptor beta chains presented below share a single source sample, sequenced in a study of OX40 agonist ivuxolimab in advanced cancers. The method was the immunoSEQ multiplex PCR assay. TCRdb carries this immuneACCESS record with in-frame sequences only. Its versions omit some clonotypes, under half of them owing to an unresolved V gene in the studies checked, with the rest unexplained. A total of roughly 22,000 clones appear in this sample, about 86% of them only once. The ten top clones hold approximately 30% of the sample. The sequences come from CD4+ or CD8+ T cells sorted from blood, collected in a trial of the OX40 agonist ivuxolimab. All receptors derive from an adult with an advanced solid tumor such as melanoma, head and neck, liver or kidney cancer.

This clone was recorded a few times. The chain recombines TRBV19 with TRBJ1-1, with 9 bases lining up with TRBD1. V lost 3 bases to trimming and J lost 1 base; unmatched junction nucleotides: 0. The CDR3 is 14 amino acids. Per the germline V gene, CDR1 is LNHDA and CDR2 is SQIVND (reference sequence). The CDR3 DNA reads TGTGCCAGTAGTATGGGACAGGGGAACACTGAAGCTTTCTTT. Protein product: CASSMGQGNTEAFF.

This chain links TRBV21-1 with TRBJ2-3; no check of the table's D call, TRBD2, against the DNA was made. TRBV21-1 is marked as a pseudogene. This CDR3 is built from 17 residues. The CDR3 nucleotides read TGTGCCAGCCAAAAGAGGGGACTAGCGGGAGTTGGAGATACGCAGTATTTT. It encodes CASQKRGLAGVGDTQYF.

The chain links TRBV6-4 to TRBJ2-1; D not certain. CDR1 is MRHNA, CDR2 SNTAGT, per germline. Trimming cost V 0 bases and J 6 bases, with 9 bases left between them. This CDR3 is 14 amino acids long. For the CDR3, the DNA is TGTGCCAGCAGTGACTCTGGGCTCAGCAATGAGCAGTTCTTC. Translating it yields CASSDSGLSNEQFF.

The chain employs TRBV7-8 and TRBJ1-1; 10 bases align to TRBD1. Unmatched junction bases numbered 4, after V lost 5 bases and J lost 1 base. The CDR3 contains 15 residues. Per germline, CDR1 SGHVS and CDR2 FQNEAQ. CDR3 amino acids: CASSPRTGGNTEAFF. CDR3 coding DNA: TGTGCCAGCAGCCCTCGGACAGGGGGGAACACTGAAGCTTTCTTT.

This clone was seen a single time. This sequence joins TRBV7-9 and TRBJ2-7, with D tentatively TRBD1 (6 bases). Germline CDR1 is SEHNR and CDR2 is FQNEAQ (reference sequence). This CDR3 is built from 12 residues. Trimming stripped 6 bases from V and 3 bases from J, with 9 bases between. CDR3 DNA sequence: TGTGCCAGCAGGGAGACAGGCTACGAGCAGTACTTC. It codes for CASRETGYEQYF.

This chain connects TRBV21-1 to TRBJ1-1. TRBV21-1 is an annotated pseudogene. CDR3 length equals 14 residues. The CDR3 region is CARFPHEGSTRPFF. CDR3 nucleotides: TGTGCCAGGTTCCCTCACGAAGGGTCCACCCGGCCTTTCTTT.

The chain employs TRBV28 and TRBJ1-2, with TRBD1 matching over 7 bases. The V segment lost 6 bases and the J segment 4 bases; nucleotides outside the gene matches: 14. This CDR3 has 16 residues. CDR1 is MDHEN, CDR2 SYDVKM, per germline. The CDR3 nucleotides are TGTGCCAGCAGGCTGCCCGGGACAGAGAACCCCTATGGCTACACCTTC. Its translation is CASRLPGTENPYGYTF.

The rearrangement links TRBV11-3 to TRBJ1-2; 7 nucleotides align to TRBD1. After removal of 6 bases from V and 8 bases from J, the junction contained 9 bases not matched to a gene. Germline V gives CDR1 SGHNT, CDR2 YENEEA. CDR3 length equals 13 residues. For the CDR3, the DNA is TGTGCCAGCAGTTCCGACAGGGCAGGCGGCTACACCTTC. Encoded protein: CASSSDRAGGYTF.

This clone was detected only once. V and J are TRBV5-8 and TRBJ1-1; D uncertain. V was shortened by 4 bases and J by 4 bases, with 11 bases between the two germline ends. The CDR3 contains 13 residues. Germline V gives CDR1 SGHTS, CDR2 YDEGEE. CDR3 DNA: TGTGCCAGCAGCCCCCGGGCGGCCACTGAAGCTTTCTTT. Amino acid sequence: CASSPRAATEAFF.